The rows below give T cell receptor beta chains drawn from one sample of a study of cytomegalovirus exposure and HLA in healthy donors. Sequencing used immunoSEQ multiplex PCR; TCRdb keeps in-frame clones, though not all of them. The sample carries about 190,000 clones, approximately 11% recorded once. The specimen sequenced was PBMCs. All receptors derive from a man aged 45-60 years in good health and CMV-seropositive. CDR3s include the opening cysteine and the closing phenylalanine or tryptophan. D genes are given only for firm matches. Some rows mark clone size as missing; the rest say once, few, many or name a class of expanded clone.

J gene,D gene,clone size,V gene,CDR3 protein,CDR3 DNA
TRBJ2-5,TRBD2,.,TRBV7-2,CASTIRGGGAEETQYF,TGTGCCAGCACCATTCGGGGGGGAGGCGCGGAGGAGACCCAGTACTTC
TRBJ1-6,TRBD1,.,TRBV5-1,CASSGQGVKSNNSPLHF,TGCGCCAGCAGCGGGCAGGGGGTAAAATCTAATAATTCACCCCTCCACTTT
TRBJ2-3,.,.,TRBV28,CASSPPGDTQYF,TGTGCCAGCAGTCCTCCAGGGGATACGCAGTATTTT
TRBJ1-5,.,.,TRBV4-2,CASSQGPLDQPQHF,TGTGCCAGCAGCCAGGGGCCGCTCGATCAGCCCCAGCATTTT
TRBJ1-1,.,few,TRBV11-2,CASSLDRGGEAFF,TGTGCCAGCAGCTTAGATCGCGGGGGTGAAGCTTTCTTT
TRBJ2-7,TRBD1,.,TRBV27,CARAPGDRSIIEQYF,TGTGCCAGGGCCCCCGGGGACAGAAGTATAATTGAGCAGTACTTC
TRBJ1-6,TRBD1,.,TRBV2,CASSTTTGNYSPLHF,TGTGCCAGCAGTACAACGACAGGGAACTATTCACCCCTCCACTTT
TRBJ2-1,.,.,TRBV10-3,CAISVFGEDEQFF,TGTGCCATCAGTGTTTTTGGAGAGGATGAGCAGTTCTTC
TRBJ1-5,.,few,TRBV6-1,CASSIRDNNQPQHF,TGTGCCAGCAGTATACGGGACAATAATCAGCCCCAGCATTTT
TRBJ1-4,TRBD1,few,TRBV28,CASSSDRAPNEKLFF,TGTGCCAGCAGTTCGGACAGGGCGCCTAATGAAAAACTGTTTTTT
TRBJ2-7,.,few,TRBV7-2,CASSGAPGAYEQYF,TGTGCCAGCAGCGGGGCCCCTGGAGCCTACGAGCAGTACTTC
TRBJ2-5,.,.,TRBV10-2,CASSEYREETQYF,TGCGCCAGCAGTGAGTATAGGGAGGAGACCCAGTACTTC
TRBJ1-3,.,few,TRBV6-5,CASSSRTYGNTIYF,TGTGCCAGCAGTTCTAGGACATATGGAAACACCATATATTTT
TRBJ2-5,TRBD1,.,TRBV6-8,CASSYSRDRGRETQYF,TGTGCCAGCAGTTACTCTAGGGACAGGGGCCGGGAGACCCAGTACTTC
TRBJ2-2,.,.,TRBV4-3,CASSPTGTPNTGELFF,TGCGCCAGCAGCCCCACCGGGACACCGAACACCGGGGAGCTGTTTTTT
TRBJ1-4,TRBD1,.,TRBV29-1,CSVVGTGNEKLFF,TGCAGCGTTGTAGGGACAGGGAATGAAAAACTGTTTTTT
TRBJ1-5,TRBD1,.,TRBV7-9,CASSEQGGNQPQHF,TGTGCCAGCAGCGAACAGGGGGGCAATCAGCCCCAGCATTTT
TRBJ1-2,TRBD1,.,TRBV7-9,CASSAGTANYGYTF,TGTGCCAGCAGTGCCGGGACAGCTAACTATGGCTACACCTTC
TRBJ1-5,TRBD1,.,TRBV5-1,CAIPKGWDRVNYSNQPQHF,TGCGCCATCCCCAAAGGTTGGGACAGGGTGAATTATAGCAATCAGCCCCAGCATTTT
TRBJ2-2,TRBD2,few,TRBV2,CASSERGLGRTGELFF,TGTGCCAGCAGTGAACGTGGACTAGGTAGGACCGGGGAGCTGTTTTTT
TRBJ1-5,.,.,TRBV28,CASSSGYSNQPQHF,TGTGCCAGCAGTTCAGGGTATAGCAATCAGCCCCAGCATTTT
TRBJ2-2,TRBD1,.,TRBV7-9,CASRDRGNTGELFF,TGTGCCAGCAGGGACAGGGGGAACACCGGGGAGCTGTTTTTT
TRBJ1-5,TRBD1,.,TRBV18,CASSSDRVSNQPQHF,TGTGCCAGCTCATCAGACAGGGTTAGCAATCAGCCCCAGCATTTT
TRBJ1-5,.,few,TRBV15,CATSRDRGNQPQHF,TGTGCCACCAGCAGAGATCGGGGGAATCAGCCCCAGCATTTT
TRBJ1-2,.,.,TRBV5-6,CASSPTFNYGYTF,TGTGCCAGCAGCCCGACATTTAACTATGGCTACACCTTC
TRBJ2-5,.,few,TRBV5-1,CASSPGIGETQYF,TGCGCCAGCAGCCCAGGGATTGGGGAGACCCAGTACTTC
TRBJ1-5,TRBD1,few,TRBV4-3,CASSQTGGAGQPQHF,TGCGCCAGCAGCCAGACAGGGGGCGCCGGTCAGCCCCAGCATTTT
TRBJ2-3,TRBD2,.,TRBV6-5,CASSMTSAQYTQYF,TGTGCCAGCAGTATGACTAGCGCACAGTACACGCAGTATTTT